These 18 T cell receptor beta chains were sequenced from one sample in a study of blood T cell repertoires in COVID-19. Clones were sequenced by immunoSEQ multiplex PCR, and TCRdb holds only the in-frame ones, with some missing. The table shows approximately 31,000 clones, with 88% occurring only once. Sequencing was performed on peripheral blood. These receptors originate from a human donor with active COVID-19. The donor label of this sample is uncertain.

This chain joins TRBV3-1 (or the pseudogene TRBV3-2) and TRBJ1-6; the D gene is possibly TRBD1 (5 bases). This CDR3 has 15 residues. The germline V gene encodes CDR1 LGHDT and CDR2 YNNKEL (reference sequence). With 0 bases removed from V and 10 bases from J, the gap between germline ends came to 13 bases. DNA of the CDR3: TGTGCCAGCAGCCAAGACGCCAGGGTAGAGTCACCCCTCCACTTT. Residues: CASSQDARVESPLHF.

The chain carries TRBV5-4 and TRBJ2-3, with TRBD2 as a possible D gene (5 bases). This CDR3 region has 12 residues. V lost 0 bases, J lost 8 bases, and 7 bases lay in between. The germline CDR1 and CDR2 sequences are SGHNT and YYREEE (reference sequence). The CDR3 spells CASSLEAGTQYF. CDR3 DNA sequence: TGTGCCAGCAGCTTGGAGGCGGGTACGCAGTATTTT. Full variable domain (outside the CDR3, taken from reference TRBV5-4 and TRBJ2-3): ETGVTQSPTHLIKTRGQQVTLRCSSQSGHNTVSWYQQALGQGPQFIFQYYREEENGRGNFPPRFSGLQFPNYSSELNVNALELDDSALYLCASSLEAGTQYFGPGTRLTVL.

The V and J genes are TRBV4-3 and TRBJ2-7, with D unresolved. The CDR3 covers 17 residues. Per germline, CDR1 LGHNA and CDR2 YSLEER. V lost 1 base and J 2 bases, leaving 18 bases between the germline ends. CDR3 sequence reads: CASSQGGSHSEAYEQYF. The CDR3, as DNA: TGCGCCAGCAGCCAAGGTGGAAGCCATTCCGAGGCCTACGAGCAGTACTTC.

V gene TRBV5-1 combines with J gene TRBJ1-2; D not certain. Germline V gene data show CDR1 as SGHRS and CDR2 as YFSETQ. The V end lost 4 bases, the J end lost 6 bases, and 25 bases lay between the germline ends. The CDR3 consists of 17 residues. The CDR3 loop is CASSVGFTEGIVDGYTF. The CDR3 bases are TGCGCCAGCAGCGTGGGGTTTACGGAGGGAATAGTGGATGGCTACACCTTC.

The genes are TRBV24-1 and TRBJ2-5; a possible D gene is TRBD2 (5 bases). The CDR3 runs 14 residues. The germline V gene has CDR1 KGHDR and CDR2 SFDVKD. The V and J ends lost 2 bases and 5 bases respectively, with 11 bases between them. CDR3: CATSDSSPWETQYF. CDR3 bases: TGTGCCACCAGTGATTCTAGCCCGTGGGAGACCCAGTACTTC.

This clone was seen only once. This chain joins TRBV9 and TRBJ1-6; no firm D call. The CDR3 contains 14 residues. Germline V lookup: CDR1 SGDLS, CDR2 YYNGEE. V lost 2 bases to trimming and J lost 9 bases, with 12 bases between them. The CDR3 nucleotides read TGTGCCAGCAGCGTGGAGGGTAGTATTTCACCCCTCCACTTT. Translating gives CASSVEGSISPLHF.

This rearrangement joins TRBV18 to TRBJ1-1; 9 bases match TRBD1. The CDR3 extends over 17 amino acids. CDR1 KGHSH and CDR2 LQKENI come from the germline V gene. V shed 0 bases, J shed 4 bases, and the junction held 9 bases outside the gene matches. The DNA of the CDR3 is TGTGCCAGCTCACCACCGATGCGACAGGGGGGCAGCACTGAAGCTTTCTTT. Amino acid sequence: CASSPPMRQGGSTEAFF.

The V gene is TRBV7-9, the J gene TRBJ2-5; 9 nucleotides match TRBD1. There are 14 residues in the CDR3. Germline V gene sequence: CDR1 SEHNR, CDR2 FQNEAQ (reference sequence). V was clipped by 3 bases and J by 3 bases; unmatched bases: 2. The CDR3 region is CASSFWTGEETQYF. CDR3 coding DNA: TGTGCCAGCAGCTTCTGGACAGGGGAAGAGACCCAGTACTTC.

V and J are TRBV9 and TRBJ2-1, with 10 bases lining up with TRBD1. The CDR3 sequence is 15 residues long. V lost 0 bases and J lost 9; bases outside the gene matches: 6. Germline loops: CDR1 SGDLS, CDR2 YYNGEE. CDR3 DNA sequence: TGTGCCAGCAGCGTAGTGGACAGGGGGACGGGTGAGCAGTTCTTC. This encodes CASSVVDRGTGEQFF.

The chain is built from TRBV12-3 or TRBV12-4 and TRBJ2-7, with TRBD1 matching over 9 bases. J gave up 3 bases and V 6 bases, and 3 bases lay outside the gene matches. The CDR3 extends over 13 amino acids. The CDR3 region has the DNA TGTGCCAGCAGACGGACAGGGGACTACGAGCAGTACTTC. Translated, it gives CASRRTGDYEQYF.

CDR3 DNA sequence: TGTGCCAGCAGCTTAGCTGGGCTAAACTCACCCCTCCACTTT. This encodes CASSLAGLNSPLHF. The rearrangement joins TRBV7-9 to TRBJ1-6; D is undetermined. CDR3 length equals 14 residues. The V and J ends lost 0 bases and 10 bases respectively, with 10 bases between them. CDR1 SEHNR and CDR2 FQNEAQ come from the germline V gene (reference sequence).

The chain joins TRBV4-1 to TRBJ1-4; TRBD1 agrees at 7 bases. With V trimmed by 6 bases and J by 7 bases, 14 bases remained unmatched. CDR1 is MGHRA and CDR2 is YSYEKL in the germline V gene. This CDR3 is 16 amino acids long. CDR3 region: CASSRISLQGFEKLFF. The CDR3 DNA follows: TGCGCCAGCAGTCGTATTAGCTTACAGGGGTTTGAAAAACTGTTTTTT.

This clone was recorded once. V and J are TRBV29-1 and TRBJ1-1; D is undetermined. The germline V gene encodes CDR1 SQVTM and CDR2 ANQGSEA. Trimming cost V 0 bases and J 1 base, with 18 bases left between them. The CDR3 consists of 17 residues. Here the CDR3 reads CSVEDSPGGGPNTEAFF. Here the CDR3 DNA reads TGCAGCGTTGAAGATTCTCCTGGTGGAGGGCCGAACACTGAAGCTTTCTTT.

This chain's CDR3 is CASSLGQASGNTIYF. DNA of the CDR3: TGTGCCAGCAGCCTGGGACAGGCCTCTGGAAACACCATATATTTT. V and J are TRBV7-8 and TRBJ1-3; 8 bases are a match to TRBD1. Germline lookup yields CDR1 SGHVS and CDR2 FQNEAQ. V trimming: 5 bases; J trimming: 0 bases; junction bases outside the gene matches: 3. This CDR3 spans 15 amino acids.

This clone is a singleton in its sample. The V gene is TRBV5-1, the J gene TRBJ2-7; D is possibly TRBD1 (5 bases). The germline CDR1 and CDR2 sequences are SGHRS and YFSETQ. This CDR3 is built from 14 residues. Trimming removed 0 bases at V and 5 bases at J, with 12 bases between. Here the CDR3 DNA reads TGCGCCAGCAGCTTGGGCAGGGCTCTTGACGAGCAGTACTTC. Translation: CASSLGRALDEQYF.

The chain couples TRBV7-6 to TRBJ2-1; D ambiguous. V was pared by 5 bases and J by 9 bases, with 23 bases between. The CDR3 is 16 amino acids. Germline CDR1 reads SGHVS; CDR2 reads FNYEAQ. The CDR3, as DNA: TGTGCCAGCAGCCTCACCCCCCAAGGATCTAGTAGTGAGCAGTTCTTC. This gives the protein CASSLTPQGSSSEQFF.

V usage is TRBV6-5 and J usage is TRBJ2-7; 12 bases line up with TRBD2. V lost 4 bases to trimming and J lost 6 bases; unmatched junction nucleotides: 4. Germline loops: CDR1 MNHEY, CDR2 SVGAGI. The length of the CDR3 is 14 residues. CDR3 nucleotides: TGTGCCAGCAGTTCTACTAGCGGGGGGATCGAGCAGTACTTC. It codes for CASSSTSGGIEQYF.

The V call is TRBV3-1 (or the pseudogene TRBV3-2), the J call TRBJ2-2; tentatively, D is TRBD1 (6 bases). V was pared by 7 bases and J by 5 bases, with 14 bases between. The germline CDR1 and CDR2 sequences are LGHDT and YNNKEL (reference sequence). The CDR3 loop spans 14 amino acids. CDR3 sequence (DNA): TGTGCCAGCAAGTCGACAGGCGGGACCGGGGAGCTGTTTTTT. Translated: CASKSTGGTGELFF.